Described below is a single TCR beta chain sequence and its context. The antigen remains unidentified. This sample was included in a study of cytomegalovirus exposure and HLA in healthy donors. From germline, CDR1 is SGHAT and CDR2 FQNNGV. The CDR3 consists of 12 residues. The V gene lost 5 bases and the J gene lost 9 bases, with 13 bases spanning the gap. Overall study results and limits: Available immune exposure information was restricted to CMV serostatus only. Highest at DRB1 and lowest at HLA-C, TCR association rates differed among HLA loci in a later analysis.

The study ran its PCR with 60 Vbeta and 13 Jbeta primers. Sequencing used immunoSEQ multiplex PCR; TCRdb keeps in-frame clones, though not all of them. The sample lists roughly 100,000 clones; 78% were seen once. Among the donors, all were healthy bone marrow donors. The V and J genes are TRBV11-2 and TRBJ1-1; a weak D match, TRBD1 (5 bases). Sequenced sample: PBMCs. The receptor was derived from a man aged 25 to 40 in good health and CMV-seronegative. CDR3 in DNA: TGTGCCAGCAGCGCGGGGGGACCCCAAGCTTTCTTT. Amino acid sequence: CASSAGGPQAFF.